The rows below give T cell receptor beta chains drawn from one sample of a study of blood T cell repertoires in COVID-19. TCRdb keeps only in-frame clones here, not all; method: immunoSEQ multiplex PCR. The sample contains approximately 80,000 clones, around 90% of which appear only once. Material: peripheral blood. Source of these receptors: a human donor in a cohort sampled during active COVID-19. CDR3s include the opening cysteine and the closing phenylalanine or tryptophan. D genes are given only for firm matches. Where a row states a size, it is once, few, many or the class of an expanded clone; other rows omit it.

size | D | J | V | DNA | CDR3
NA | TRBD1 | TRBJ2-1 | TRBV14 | TGTGCCAGCAGCCAAGGACAGGGCACCTACAATGAGCAGTTCTTC | CASSQGQGTYNEQFF
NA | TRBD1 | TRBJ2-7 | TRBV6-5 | TGTGCCACCCACCCTGGGACAGGGTCCTACGAGCAGTACTTC | CATHPGTGSYEQYF
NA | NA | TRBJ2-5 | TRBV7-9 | TGTGCCAGCAGCTTAGATGGGACACCCCAAGAGACCCAGTACTTC | CASSLDGTPQETQYF
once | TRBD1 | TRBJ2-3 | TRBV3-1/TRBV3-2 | TGTGCCAGCAGCCAAGTCGGACAGGGCAACACAGATACGCAGTATTTT | CASSQVGQGNTDTQYF
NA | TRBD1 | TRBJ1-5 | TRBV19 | TGTGCCAGTAGGACAGGGGACTTCAATCAGCCCCAGCATTTT | CASRTGDFNQPQHF
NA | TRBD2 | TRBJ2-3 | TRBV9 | TGTGCCAGCAGCGTAGATGGCGGCGGGGGAAGCACAGATACGCAGTATTTT | CASSVDGGGGSTDTQYF
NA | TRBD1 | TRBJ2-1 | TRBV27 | TGTGCCAGCAGGTGGACAGGGGGCCATAATGAGCAGTTCTTC | CASRWTGGHNEQFF
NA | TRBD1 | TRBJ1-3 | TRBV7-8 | TGTGCCAGCAGTTCTACAGGGGCTTTTGAAAACACCATATATTTT | CASSSTGAFENTIYF
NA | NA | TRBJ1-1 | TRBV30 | TGTGCCTGGAGCGAGGGTCGCTTTTATGTCCCTGAAGCTTTCTTT | CAWSEGRFYVPEAFF
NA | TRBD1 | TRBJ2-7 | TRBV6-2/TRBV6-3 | TGTGCCAGCAGTCAGGGGGCGCGGAGCGAGCAGTACTTC | CASSQGARSEQYF
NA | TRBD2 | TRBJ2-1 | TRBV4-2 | TGTGCCAGCAGCCAATGGACTAGCGGGAGGTCGGTTGAGCAGTTCTTC | CASSQWTSGRSVEQFF
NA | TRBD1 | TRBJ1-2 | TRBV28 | TGTGCCAGCAGTTCACAGACAGGGACTGGCTACACCTTC | CASSSQTGTGYTF
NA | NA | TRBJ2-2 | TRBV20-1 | TGCAGTGCTAGTTTTGAGGGCACGACCGGGGAGCTGTTTTTT | CSASFEGTTGELFF
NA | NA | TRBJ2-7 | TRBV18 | TGTGCCAGCTCACCCGGTATGCAGGGGTCCGAGCAGTACTTC | CASSPGMQGSEQYF
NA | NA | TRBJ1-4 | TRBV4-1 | TGCGCCAGCAGCCAGGAAGGACAGTACTTAGCAACTAATGAAAAACTGTTTTTT | CASSQEGQYLATNEKLFF
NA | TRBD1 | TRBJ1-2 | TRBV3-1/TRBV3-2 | TGTGCCAGCAGCCAGTTTCTCAGACAGGGAGGTGGCTACACCTTC | CASSQFLRQGGGYTF
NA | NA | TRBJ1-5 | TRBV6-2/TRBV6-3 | TGTGCCAGCAGTTACAACGGTCACAATCAGCCCCAGCATTTT | CASSYNGHNQPQHF
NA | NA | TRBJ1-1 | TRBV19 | TGTGCCAGTAGGACAGCGAACACTGAAGCTTTCTTT | CASRTANTEAFF
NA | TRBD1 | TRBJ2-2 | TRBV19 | TGTGCCAGTAGGTACAGGGGAGACACCGGGGAGCTGTTTTTT | CASRYRGDTGELFF
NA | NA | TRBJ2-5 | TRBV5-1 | TGCGCCAGCAGCTTGGAACAGGGAAGGGAGACCCAGTACTTC | CASSLEQGRETQYF
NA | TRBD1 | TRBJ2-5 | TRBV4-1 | TGCGCCAGCAGCCAGCCGACAGGGGGCGGGGAGACCCAGTACTTC | CASSQPTGGGETQYF
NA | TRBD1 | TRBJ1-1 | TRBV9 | TGTGCCAGCAGCGTGGGGGACAGGATGAACACTGAAGCTTTCTTT | CASSVGDRMNTEAFF
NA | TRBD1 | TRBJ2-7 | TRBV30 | TGTGCCTGGAGTGCGGACAGGCCGCTCCACGAGCAGTACTTC | CAWSADRPLHEQYF